The 18 T cell receptor delta chains below were found in one sample sequenced in a study of gamma-delta chains in newborns, infants, children. TCRdb repeated clone calling on the reads with CATT. This sample has about 4,100 delta-chain clones, with about 0.5% found just once. The sample comprised blood. Receptors were obtained from a child who was a newborn, infant or young child, either healthy, febrile or measles-vaccinated (not recorded which).

With regard to this clone: The protein held in TCRdb is that of a much larger clone and does not match this DNA's translation at residue 12, likely because of a read error; the protein shown is translated from the DNA. The chain links TRDV2 to TRDJ3, with D possibly matching TRDD3 (5 bases). This CDR3 is 17 amino acids long. Per the germline V gene, CDR1 is GEAIGNYY and CDR2 is EKD. CDR3 DNA sequence: TGTGCCTGTGACTCCCTGACCAGCTCCTGGGACGCCCGACAGATGTTTTTC. It yields the protein CACDSLTSSWDARQMFF.

A V gene of TRDV2 was called, but no J gene was assigned; the table calls TRDD3, which could not be checked here. The CDR3 contains 18 residues. Germline V lookup: CDR1 GEAIGNYY, CDR2 EKD. The CDR3 is CACDTVGTGGYVDDKLIF. In DNA form, the CDR3 reads TGTGCCTGTGACACCGTCGGTACTGGGGGATACGTTGACGATAAGCTCATCTTT.

This clone showed up just a few times. The TCRdb record carries a much larger clone's protein, which differs from this DNA's translation at residue 7; a read error is the likely cause, and the protein listed here is the DNA translation. The chain couples TRDV2 to TRDJ3, with unresolved D. Trimming cost V 0 bases and J 0 bases, with 11 bases left between them. The CDR3 is 18 residues long. Germline values: CDR1 GEAIGNYY, CDR2 EKD. This chain's CDR3 is CACDTGHSNSWDTRQMFF. The DNA for the CDR3 is TGTGCCTGTGACACCGGACACTCTAACTCCTGGGACACCCGACAGATGTTTTTC.

There are a few counts of this clone. The protein held in TCRdb is that of a much larger clone and does not match this DNA's translation at residue 5, likely because of a read error; the protein shown is translated from the DNA. The V gene is TRDV2, the J gene TRDJ3; TRDD3 matches at 13 bases. CDR3 length: 20 residues. Germline V gene sequence: CDR1 GEAIGNYY, CDR2 EKD. V lost 3 bases, J lost 5 bases, and 12 bases stayed unmatched. CDR3 residues: CACDAVQLGDTRRDTRQMFF. The DNA for the CDR3 is TGTGCCTGTGACGCCGTACAACTGGGGGATACGCGCCGGGACACCCGACAGATGTTTTTC.

This clone showed up just a few times. A far larger clone is one nucleotide away, so this likely arose from a read error. Other DNA sequences in this sample translate to the same CDR3. The chain joins TRDV2 to TRDJ3, with 7 bases fitting TRDD3. Germline values: CDR1 GEAIGNYY, CDR2 EKD. The J segment lost 4 bases and the V segment lost 3 bases, leaving 11 bases of the junction unmatched. The CDR3 runs to 18 residues. Written as DNA, the CDR3 is TGTGCCTGTGACGTACTGGGGACCGGCTCTTGGGACACCCGACAGATGTTTTTC. Protein product: CACDVLGTGSWDTRQMFF.

Of note for this clone: A read error likely explains this, since a far larger clone differs by one base. The same CDR3 is also encoded by other DNA sequences in this sample. The genes are TRAV29/DV5 and TRDJ2; 13 positions match TRDD3. CDR1 is NSMFDY, CDR2 ISSIKDK, per germline. The CDR3 is made up of 15 amino acids. CDR3 in DNA: TGTGCAGCGAGCGGGGTACTGGGGGATACGGCACAACTCTTCTTT. This sequence encodes CAASGVLGDTAQLFF.

This clone came up a few times. This is likely an artifact of a read error, given a far larger clone one base away. This sample includes further DNA sequences coding for the same CDR3. V gene TRDV2 combines with J gene TRDJ2, with 7 bases aligning to TRDD3. CDR3 size: 16 residues. Per the germline V gene, CDR1 is GEAIGNYY and CDR2 is EKD. The CDR3 sequence: CACDVLGTTLTAQLFF. The CDR3 nucleotides are TGTGCCTGTGACGTACTGGGGACAACGCTGACAGCACAGCTCTTCTTT.

This clone was picked up a small number of times. A far larger clone is just one base off, so this is likely a read error. Other DNA sequences in the sample encode the same CDR3. The genes are TRDV2 and TRDJ2; 8 nucleotides line up with TRDD3. Germline V gene sequence: CDR1 GEAIGNYY, CDR2 EKD. CDR3 length equals 15 residues. The trim removed 1 base at V and 5 bases at J, leaving 5 bases unmatched. The CDR3 nucleotides read TGTGCCTGTGACACTCTGGGGATACCAACAGCACAACTCTTCTTT. Its protein product is CACDTLGIPTAQLFF.

This clone was recorded a few times. A much more abundant neighbour one base away suggests this may be a read error. In the same sample, other DNA sequences code for this CDR3. The chain couples TRDV2 to TRDJ3, with 12 bases fitting TRDD3. Germline CDR1 GEAIGNYY, CDR2 EKD. The CDR3 loop spans 19 amino acids. Here the CDR3 DNA reads TGTGCCTGTGACCCTCTACTGGGGGATACCTCCTGGGACACCCGGCAGATGTTTTTC. As protein: CACDPLLGDTSWDTRQMFF.

A word on this clone: The protein TCRdb gives is from a much larger clone and does not agree with this DNA's translation at residue 16, likely a read error; the protein shown here comes from the DNA. The CDR3 protein is CACDTVGDTSSWDTRHMFF. The CDR3 bases are TGTGCCTGTGACACCGTGGGGGATACGAGCTCCTGGGACACCCGACATATGTTTTTC. The chain recombines TRDV2 with TRDJ3; 11 bases match TRDD3. The CDR3 consists of 19 residues. Germline assignment: CDR1 GEAIGNYY and CDR2 EKD.

In regard to this clone: TCRdb's listed protein matches a much larger clone and diverges from this DNA's translation at residue 4, likely through a read error; the protein shown comes from the DNA. This CDR3 is also generated by other DNA sequences in the sample. The V and J genes are TRDV2 and TRDJ2, with 11 bases that match TRDD3. Per germline, CDR1 GEAIGNYY and CDR2 EKD. CDR3 length equals 16 residues. With V trimmed by 5 bases and J by 0 bases, 4 bases remained unmatched. CDR3 sequence: CACGVLGDTLTAQLFF. The CDR3 region has the DNA TGTGCCTGTGGCGTACTGGGGGATACTTTGACAGCACAACTCTTCTTT.

With respect to this clone: This may stem from a read error, because a much larger clone lies one nucleotide away. Within the sample, other DNA sequences also encode this same CDR3. The V gene is TRDV2, the J gene TRDJ3; 10 positions match TRDD3. Germline V gene lookup returns CDR1 GEAIGNYY and CDR2 EKD. The CDR3 runs 18 residues. The CDR3 nucleotides are TGTGCCTGTGACATACTGGGGGATGGTACCTGGGACACCCGGCAGATGTTTTTC. Translated: CACDILGDGTWDTRQMFF.

For this clone: TCRdb assigns this DNA the protein of a much larger clone, which departs from its translation at residue 6; this likely reflects a read error, and the protein shown comes from translating the DNA. V and J are TRDV2 and TRDJ3, with 10 bases aligning to TRDD3. The CDR3 consists of 18 residues. Germline values: CDR1 GEAIGNYY, CDR2 EKD. Trimming removed 3 bases from V and 3 bases from J; junction bases left unmatched: 7. Written as DNA, the CDR3 is TGTGCCTGTGACTACCGGGGGATACGCGACTGGGACACCCGACAGATGTTTTTC. Amino acids: CACDYRGIRDWDTRQMFF.

Of note for this clone: The protein in TCRdb stems from a much larger clone and differs at residue 8 from this DNA's translation, likely a read error; here the protein is translated from the DNA. No V gene was called, though TRDJ2 was called as the J gene; TRDD3 reflects the table's D call only, with no check against the DNA. This CDR3 spans 16 amino acids. The CDR3 sequence is CACDTLGASLTAQLFF. DNA of the CDR3: TGTGCCTGTGACACTCTGGGGGCTTCCTTGACAGCCCAACTCTTCTTT.

Comments on this clone: This likely stems from a read error, as it lies one base from a far larger clone. Other DNA variants within this sample encode the same CDR3. The rearrangement uses TRDV2 and TRDJ3; 7 bases are a match to TRDD3. Germline V gene lookup returns CDR1 GEAIGNYY and CDR2 EKD. CDR3 length: 19 residues. For the CDR3, the DNA is TGTGCCTGCGACACCTTACTGGGGATTAGCTCCTGGGACACCCGACAGATGTTTTTC. Translating gives CACDTLLGISSWDTRQMFF.

This clone counts as medium-sized (0.01 to 0.1%). The gene calls are TRDV2 and TRDJ3; TRDD3 matches 8 bases. CDR3 length equals 18 residues. Trimming took 0 bases from V and 0 from J; bases not matched to a gene: 3. Germline V lookup: CDR1 GEAIGNYY, CDR2 EKD. This chain's CDR3 is CACDTGWGSSWDTRQMFF. CDR3 DNA: TGTGCCTGTGACACCGGCTGGGGGAGCTCCTGGGACACCCGACAGATGTTTTTC.

This clone was observed a few times. For this DNA, TCRdb reports the protein of a much larger clone, which diverges at residue 13, most likely from a read error; the protein presented here is translated directly from the DNA. The V gene is TRDV2, the J gene TRDJ2, with 9 bases that match TRDD3. The CDR3 has 16 amino acids. Germline V CDR1 and CDR2: GEAIGNYY, EKD. As DNA, the CDR3 is TGTGCCTGTGACACTCTGGGGGATTCCTTGACAGCACGACTCTTCTTT. Protein sequence: CACDTLGDSLTARLFF.

Of note for this clone: The TCRdb protein comes from a much larger clone and disagrees with this DNA's translation at residue 9, likely due to a read error; the protein given here is derived from the DNA. The gene calls are TRDV2 and TRDJ2, with D possibly TRDD3 on 6 matching bases. Looked up from germline, CDR1 is GEAIGNYY and CDR2 is EKD. This CDR3 is built from 12 residues. CDR3 sequence reads: CACDTGGAKLFF. CDR3 DNA sequence: TGTGCCTGTGACACCGGGGGAGCAAAACTCTTCTTT.